The clone carrying this TCR beta chain was found once. The antigen remains unidentified. The repertoire was sequenced with immunoSEQ multiplex PCR; TCRdb's copy has only in-frame clones and lacks some. The repertoire consists of 150,000 to 200,000 clones, with about four fifths occurring once and the leading ten covering approximately 10%. This sample was included in a study of cytomegalovirus exposure and HLA in healthy donors. The CDR3 has 16 amino acids. CDR1 and CDR2 from the germline V gene are KGHSH and LQKENI. Trimming cost V 6 bases and J 1 base, with 15 bases left between them. Study observations and caveats: For most TCR sequences rarity was the rule, although some public TCRs occurred in many donors. 164 TCR beta chains were listed as cytomegalovirus-associated.

The chain is built from TRBV18 and TRBJ2-2; weak D call: TRBD2 (6 bases). This TCR was recovered from a man aged 25-45 years in good health and CMV-seropositive. The specimen was PBMCs. The DNA for the CDR3 is TGTGCCAGCTCCCTATTCGCAGCGGGGAACACCGGGGAGCTGTTTTTT. This gives the protein CASSLFAAGNTGELFF.